This T cell receptor (beta chain) was captured by sequencing in a study of radiotherapy plus CTLA-4 blockade in lung cancer. Assay used: immunoSEQ multiplex PCR; TCRdb lists only in-frame clones, some missing. Altogether fewer than 55,000 clones are present, about 85% being singletons, with the ten largest covering around a quarter. As to this clone: As yet, its antigen is unknown. An end of the junction does not agree with germline; a read error may underlie this.

Germline V CDR1 and CDR2: MRHNA, SNTAGT. The CDR3 consists of 11 residues. Study-wide results and caveats: TCR clones originating in tumors grew in number in blood after radiotherapy plus ipilimumab. Per reports, early blood T cell clone dynamics, plus interferon-beta, forecast response most strongly.

The chain employs TRBV6-4 and TRBJ2-7, with 9 bases identical to TRBD2. The receptor was derived from a human donor with non-small cell lung cancer whose response to radiotherapy plus ipilimumab could not be evaluated. The sample consisted of peripheral blood, taken from a patient treated with radiotherapy plus ipilimumab. CDR3 sequence: CASSEIGTSRF. The CDR3 DNA follows: TGTGCCAGCAGTGAAATCGGGACTAGCCGTTTC.